This T cell receptor beta chain was recorded in a study of T cells in Graves' hyperthyroidism and ophthalmopathy. Study outcomes and limitations: Ophthalmopathy prediction by the model preceded onset by a median approximately six months.

The sample holds many counts of this clonotype. Antigen unknown. Amplified regions were TCR beta CDR3 sequences from RNA transcripts. An initial round of RT-PCR targeting the TCR CDR3 relied on the HTBI primer set. TCRdb called the multiplex PCR reads again in MiXCR, with one record for every CDR3 protein. Among roughly 740,000 distinct CDR3 sequences listed, roughly 17% were seen once. The sequence came from a man aged 18 to 35 with Graves' hyperthyroidism. The sample was blood.

The chain's CDR3 is CASSFATGQGYEQYF. The CDR3 DNA is TGTGCCAGCAGCTTCGCCACGGGACAGGGCTACGAGCAGTACTTC. The genes are TRBV28 and TRBJ2-7; 9 bases fit TRBD1. The V gene's germline CDR1 is MDHEN and CDR2 SYDVKM. The CDR3 totals 15 residues. With V trimmed by 6 bases and J by 3 bases, 9 bases remained unmatched.